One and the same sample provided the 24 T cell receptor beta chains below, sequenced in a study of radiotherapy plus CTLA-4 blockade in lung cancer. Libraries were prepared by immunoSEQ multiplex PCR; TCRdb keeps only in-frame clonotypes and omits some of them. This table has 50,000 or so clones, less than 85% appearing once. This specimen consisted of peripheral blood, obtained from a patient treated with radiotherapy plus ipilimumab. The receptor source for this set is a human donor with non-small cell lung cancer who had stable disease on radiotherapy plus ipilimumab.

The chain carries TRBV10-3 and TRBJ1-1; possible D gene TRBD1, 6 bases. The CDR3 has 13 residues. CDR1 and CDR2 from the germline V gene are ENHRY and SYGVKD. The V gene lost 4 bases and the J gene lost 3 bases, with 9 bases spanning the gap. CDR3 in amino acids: CAISGQGYTEAFF. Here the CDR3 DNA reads TGTGCCATCAGTGGCCAGGGGTACACTGAAGCTTTCTTT.

CDR3 DNA sequence: TGTGCCAGCAGTGAATGGGGAGCGGGGGGAAACAATGAGCAGTTCTTC. It codes for CASSEWGAGGNNEQFF. The rearrangement joins TRBV25-1 to TRBJ2-1; 9 bases match TRBD2. The CDR3 extends over 16 amino acids. Trimming removed 1 base from V and 5 bases from J; junction bases left unmatched: 6. Germline V gene sequence: CDR1 MGHDK, CDR2 SYGVNS.

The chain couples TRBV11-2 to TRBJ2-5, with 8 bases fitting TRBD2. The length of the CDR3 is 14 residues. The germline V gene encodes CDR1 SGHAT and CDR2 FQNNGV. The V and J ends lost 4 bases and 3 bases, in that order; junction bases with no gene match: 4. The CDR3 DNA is TGTGCCAGCAGCTCACTAGCGGTCAAAGAGACCCAGTACTTC. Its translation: CASSSLAVKETQYF.

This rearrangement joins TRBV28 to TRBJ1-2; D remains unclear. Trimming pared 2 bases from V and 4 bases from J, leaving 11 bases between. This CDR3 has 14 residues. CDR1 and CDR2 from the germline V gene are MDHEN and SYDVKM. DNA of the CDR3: TGTGCCAGCAGTTTACCGGGCGGATCCTATGGCTACACCTTC. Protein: CASSLPGGSYGYTF.

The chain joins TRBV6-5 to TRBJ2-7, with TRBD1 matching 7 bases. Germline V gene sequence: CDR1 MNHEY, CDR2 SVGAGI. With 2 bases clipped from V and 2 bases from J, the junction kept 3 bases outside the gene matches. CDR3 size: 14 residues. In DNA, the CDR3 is TGTGCCAGCAGTTACACAGGGGCGGCCTACGAGCAGTACTTC. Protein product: CASSYTGAAYEQYF.

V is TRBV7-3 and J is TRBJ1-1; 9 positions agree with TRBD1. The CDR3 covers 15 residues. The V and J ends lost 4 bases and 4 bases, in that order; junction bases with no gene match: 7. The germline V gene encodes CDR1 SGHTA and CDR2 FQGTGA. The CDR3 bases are TGTGCCAGCAGCTACTACAGGGGGCTCGGCACTGAAGCTTTCTTT. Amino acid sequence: CASSYYRGLGTEAFF.

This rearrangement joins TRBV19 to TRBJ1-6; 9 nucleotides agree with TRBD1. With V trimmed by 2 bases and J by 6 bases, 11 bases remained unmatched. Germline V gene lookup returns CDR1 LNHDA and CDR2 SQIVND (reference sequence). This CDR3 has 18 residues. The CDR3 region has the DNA TGTGCCAGTAGTATAAGGGGAACAGGGGGCCCGACTAATTCACCCCTCCACTTT. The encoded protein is CASSIRGTGGPTNSPLHF.

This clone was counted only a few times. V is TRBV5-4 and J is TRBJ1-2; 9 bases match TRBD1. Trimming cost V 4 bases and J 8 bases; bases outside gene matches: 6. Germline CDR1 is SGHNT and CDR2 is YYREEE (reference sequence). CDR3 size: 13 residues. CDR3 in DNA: TGTGCCAGCAGCCTAACAGGGGGCCTGGGCTACACCTTC. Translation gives CASSLTGGLGYTF.

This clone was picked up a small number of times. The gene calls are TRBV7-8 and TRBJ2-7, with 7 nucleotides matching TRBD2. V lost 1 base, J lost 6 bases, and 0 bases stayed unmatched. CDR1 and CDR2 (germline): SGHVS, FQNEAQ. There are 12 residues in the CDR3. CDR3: CASSLGGGEQYV. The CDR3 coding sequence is TGTGCCAGCAGCTTAGGCGGGGGCGAGCAGTACGTC.

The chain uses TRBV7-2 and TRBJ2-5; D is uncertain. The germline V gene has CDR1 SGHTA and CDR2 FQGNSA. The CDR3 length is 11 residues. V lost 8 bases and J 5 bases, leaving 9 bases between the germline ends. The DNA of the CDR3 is TGTGCCAGCTCGGGCCTCGAGACCCAGTACTTC. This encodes CASSGLETQYF. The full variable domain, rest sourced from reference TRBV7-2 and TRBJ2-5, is GAGVSQSPSNKVTEKGKDVELRCDPISGHTALYWYRQSLGQGLEFLIYFQGNSAPDKSGLPSDRFSAERTGGSVSTLTIQRTQQEDSAVYLCASSGLETQYFGPGTRLLVL.

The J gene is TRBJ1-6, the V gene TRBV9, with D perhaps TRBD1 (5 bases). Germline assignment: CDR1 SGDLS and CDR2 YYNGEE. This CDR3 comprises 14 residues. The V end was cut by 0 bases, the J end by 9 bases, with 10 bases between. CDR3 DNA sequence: TGTGCCAGCAGCGTAGCTGACGGGACTTCACCCCTCCACTTT. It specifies CASSVADGTSPLHF.

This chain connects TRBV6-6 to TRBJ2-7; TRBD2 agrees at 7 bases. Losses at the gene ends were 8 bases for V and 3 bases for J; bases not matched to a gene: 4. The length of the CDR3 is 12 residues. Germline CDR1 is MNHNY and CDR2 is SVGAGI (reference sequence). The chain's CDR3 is CASSGGYYEQYF. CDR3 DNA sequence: TGTGCCAGCTCCGGGGGGTACTACGAGCAGTACTTC.

The CDR3 sequence: CASSLAGEGEQYV. The CDR3 bases are TGTGCCAGCAGCTTAGCGGGCGAGGGGGAGCAGTACGTC. The V call is TRBV7-6, the J call TRBJ2-7; D tentatively fits TRBD1 or TRBD2 (5 bases each). The CDR3 loop spans 13 amino acids. Germline lookup yields CDR1 SGHVS and CDR2 FNYEAQ. V was shortened by 0 bases and J by 7 bases, with 10 bases between the two germline ends.

This CDR3 is CASSSLPGGTGELFF. In DNA form, the CDR3 reads TGCGCCAGCAGTTCCCTTCCAGGAGGCACCGGGGAGCTGTTTTTT. The rearrangement joins TRBV10-1 to TRBJ2-2, with a possible D match to TRBD2 (5 bases). Trimming removed 5 bases at V and 4 bases at J, with 14 bases between. Germline V lookup: CDR1 WNHNN, CDR2 SYGVQD (reference sequence). The CDR3 consists of 15 residues.

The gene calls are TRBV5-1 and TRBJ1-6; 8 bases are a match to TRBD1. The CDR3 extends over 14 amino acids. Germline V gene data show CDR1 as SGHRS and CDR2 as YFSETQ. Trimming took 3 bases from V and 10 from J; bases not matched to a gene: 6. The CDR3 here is CASSSGGEGSPLHF. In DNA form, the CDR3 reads TGCGCCAGCAGCTCAGGGGGCGAGGGGTCACCCCTCCACTTT. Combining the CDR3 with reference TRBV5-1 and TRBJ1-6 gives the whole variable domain KAGVTQTPRYLIKTRGQQVTLSCSPISGHRSVSWYQQTPGQGLQFLFEYFSETQRNKGNFPGRFSGRQFSNSRSEMNVSTLELGDSALYLCASSSGGEGSPLHFGNGTRLTVT.

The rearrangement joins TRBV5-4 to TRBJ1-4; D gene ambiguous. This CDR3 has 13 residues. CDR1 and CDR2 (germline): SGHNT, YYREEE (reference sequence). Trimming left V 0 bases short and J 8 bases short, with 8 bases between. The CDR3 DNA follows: TGTGCCAGCAGCTTGGGGGCTGAAGAAAAACTGTTTTTT. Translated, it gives CASSLGAEEKLFF.

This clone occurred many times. CDR3 sequence reads: CASSLAGDGNTIYF. CDR3 sequence (DNA): TGCGCCAGCAGCTTGGCAGGGGACGGAAACACCATATATTTT. V is TRBV5-1 and J is TRBJ1-3, with D possibly being TRBD1 (6 bases). This CDR3 has 14 residues. Germline CDR1 SGHRS, CDR2 YFSETQ. V lost 0 bases, J lost 4 bases, and 8 bases lay in between.

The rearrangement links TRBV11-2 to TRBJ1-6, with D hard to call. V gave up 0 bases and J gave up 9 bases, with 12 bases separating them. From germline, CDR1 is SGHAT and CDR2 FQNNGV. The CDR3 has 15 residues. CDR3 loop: CASSLEGSASSPLHF. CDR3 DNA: TGTGCCAGCAGCTTAGAGGGGTCCGCTTCTTCACCCCTCCACTTT.

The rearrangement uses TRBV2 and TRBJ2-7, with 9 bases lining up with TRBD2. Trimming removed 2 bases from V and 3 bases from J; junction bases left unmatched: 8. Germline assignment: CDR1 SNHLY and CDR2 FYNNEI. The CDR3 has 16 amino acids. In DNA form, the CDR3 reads TGTGCCAGCAGTGAAAGGCGACTAGCGGCCAACTACGAGCAGTACGTC. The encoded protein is CASSERRLAANYEQYV.

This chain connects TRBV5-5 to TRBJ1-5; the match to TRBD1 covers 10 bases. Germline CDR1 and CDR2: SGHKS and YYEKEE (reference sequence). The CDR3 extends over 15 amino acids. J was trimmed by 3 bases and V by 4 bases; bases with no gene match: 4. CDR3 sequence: CASSGGTGDNQPQHF. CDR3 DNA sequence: TGTGCCAGCAGCGGCGGGACAGGGGACAATCAGCCCCAGCATTTT.

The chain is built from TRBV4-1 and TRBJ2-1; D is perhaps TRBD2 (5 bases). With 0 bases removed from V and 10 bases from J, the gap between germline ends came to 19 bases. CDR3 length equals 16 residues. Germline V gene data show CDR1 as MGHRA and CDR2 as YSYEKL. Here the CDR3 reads CASSQDLVGSGYEQFF. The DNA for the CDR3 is TGCGCCAGCAGCCAAGATCTTGTCGGCTCGGGATACGAGCAGTTCTTC.

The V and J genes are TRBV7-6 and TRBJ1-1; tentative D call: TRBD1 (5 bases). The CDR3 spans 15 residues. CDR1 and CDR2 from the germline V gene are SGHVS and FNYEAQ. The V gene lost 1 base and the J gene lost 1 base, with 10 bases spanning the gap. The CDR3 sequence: CASSLGGRENTEAFF. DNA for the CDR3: TGTGCCAGCAGCTTAGGGGGCAGGGAGAACACTGAAGCTTTCTTT.

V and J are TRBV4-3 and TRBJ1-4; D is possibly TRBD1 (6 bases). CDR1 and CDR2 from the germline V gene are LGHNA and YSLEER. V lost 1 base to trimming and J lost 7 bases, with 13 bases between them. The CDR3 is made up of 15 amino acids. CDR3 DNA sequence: TGCGCCAGCAGCCAAGGGCAGGGGAAGGGTGAAAAACTGTTTTTT. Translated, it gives CASSQGQGKGEKLFF.

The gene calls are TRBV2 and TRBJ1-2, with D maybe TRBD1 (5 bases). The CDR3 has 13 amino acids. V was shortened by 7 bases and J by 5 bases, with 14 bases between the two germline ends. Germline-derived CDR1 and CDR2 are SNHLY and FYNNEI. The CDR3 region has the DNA TGTGCCAGCACCCTAAACGAGGGGTATGGCTACACCTTC. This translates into CASTLNEGYGYTF.